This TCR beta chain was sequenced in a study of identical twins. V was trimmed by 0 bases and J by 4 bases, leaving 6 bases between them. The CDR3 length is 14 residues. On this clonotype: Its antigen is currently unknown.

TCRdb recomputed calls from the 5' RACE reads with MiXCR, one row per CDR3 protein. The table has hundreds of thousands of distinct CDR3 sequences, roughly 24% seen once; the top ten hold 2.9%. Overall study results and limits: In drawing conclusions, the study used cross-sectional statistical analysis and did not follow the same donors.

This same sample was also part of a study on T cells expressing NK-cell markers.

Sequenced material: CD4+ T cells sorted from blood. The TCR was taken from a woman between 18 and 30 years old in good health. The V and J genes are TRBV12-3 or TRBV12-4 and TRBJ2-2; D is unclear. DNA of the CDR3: TGTGCCAGCAGTTTAGCGCTTACCACCGGGGAGCTGTTTTTT. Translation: CASSLALTTGELFF.